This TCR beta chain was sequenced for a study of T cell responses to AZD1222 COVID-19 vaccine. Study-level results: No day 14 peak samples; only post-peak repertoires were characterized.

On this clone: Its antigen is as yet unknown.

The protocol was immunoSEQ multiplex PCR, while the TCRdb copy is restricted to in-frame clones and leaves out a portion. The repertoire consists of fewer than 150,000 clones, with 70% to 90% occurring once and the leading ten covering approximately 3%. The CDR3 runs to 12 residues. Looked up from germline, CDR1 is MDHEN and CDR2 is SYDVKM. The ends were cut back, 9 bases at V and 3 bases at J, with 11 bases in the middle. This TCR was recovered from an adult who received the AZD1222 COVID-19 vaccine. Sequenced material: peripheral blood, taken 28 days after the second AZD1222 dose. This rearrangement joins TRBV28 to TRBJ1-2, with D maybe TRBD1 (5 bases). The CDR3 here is CASAGDHYGYTF. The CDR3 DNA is TGTGCCAGTGCGGGGGATCACTATGGCTACACCTTC.